This is a list of T cell receptor beta chains from one sample in a study of PD-1 blockade in classical Hodgkin lymphoma. The assay was immunoSEQ multiplex PCR, and TCRdb's table has in-frame clones only and misses some. The repertoire has about 28,000 clones, about 78% of them found once; the top ten carry roughly a third. The source was peripheral blood mononuclear cells (PBMCs), collected before the second cycle of nivolumab. These TCRs come from a human donor with classical Hodgkin lymphoma. CDR3s leave out the opening cysteine and the closing phenylalanine or tryptophan.

v_gene: TRBV28; j_gene: TRBJ2-3; CDR3aa: ASSCLVGGAAGTDTQY
v_gene: TRBV7-9; j_gene: TRBJ1-4; CDR3aa: ASSRGQGNEKLF
v_gene: TRBV5-5; j_gene: TRBJ2-2; CDR3aa: ASSLDRGLNTGELF
v_gene: TRBV18; j_gene: TRBJ2-5; CDR3aa: ASSPFRDRGGETQY
v_gene: TRBV7-2; j_gene: TRBJ1-1; CDR3aa: ASSSQGASLMNTEAF
v_gene: TRBV5-1; j_gene: TRBJ2-3; CDR3aa: ASSGGTDTQY
v_gene: TRBV5-1; j_gene: TRBJ2-5; CDR3aa: ASSLSAGGQETQY
v_gene: TRBV4-2; j_gene: TRBJ2-3; CDR3aa: ASSQGELGLDTQY
v_gene: TRBV4-2; j_gene: TRBJ2-7; CDR3aa: ASSQGTGLSYEQY
v_gene: TRBV6-6; j_gene: TRBJ2-3; CDR3aa: ASSIQGATDTQY
v_gene: TRBV6-5; j_gene: TRBJ1-4; CDR3aa: ASSYIQATTNEKLF
v_gene: TRBV6-6; j_gene: TRBJ1-4; CDR3aa: ASTDREQGGEKLF
v_gene: TRBV7-2; j_gene: TRBJ1-6; CDR3aa: ASSLISYNSPLH
v_gene: TRBV4-3; j_gene: TRBJ1-2; CDR3aa: ASSPNRGYGYT
v_gene: TRBV7-2; j_gene: TRBJ2-1; CDR3aa: ASPQGVVVNEQF
v_gene: TRBV6-6; j_gene: TRBJ1-5; CDR3aa: ASSYDRDNQPQH
v_gene: TRBV5-1; j_gene: TRBJ1-1; CDR3aa: ASSSYTEAF
v_gene: TRBV7-9; j_gene: TRBJ1-1; CDR3aa: ASGRVDTEAF
v_gene: TRBV10-3; j_gene: TRBJ2-7; CDR3aa: ASHGTGTPKQY
v_gene: TRBV30; j_gene: TRBJ2-1; CDR3aa: AWSYGTNNEQF
v_gene: TRBV30; j_gene: TRBJ1-3; CDR3aa: AWSLSYSGNTIY
v_gene: TRBV9; j_gene: TRBJ1-1; CDR3aa: ASSPTDRAVEAF
v_gene: TRBV19; j_gene: TRBJ1-1; CDR3aa: ASSIGDVRNTEAF
v_gene: TRBV9; j_gene: TRBJ1-1; CDR3aa: ASSLQGGGTEAF
v_gene: TRBV11-3; j_gene: TRBJ1-4; CDR3aa: ASSSTRSNEKLF
v_gene: TRBV19; j_gene: TRBJ1-6; CDR3aa: ASSKSQAQLVNSPLH
v_gene: TRBV2; j_gene: TRBJ2-1; CDR3aa: ASSEDSAYNEQF
v_gene: TRBV18; j_gene: TRBJ1-1; CDR3aa: ASSVGRGGTEAF
v_gene: TRBV6-5; j_gene: TRBJ2-7; CDR3aa: ASSYSDRSYEQY
v_gene: TRBV5-6; j_gene: TRBJ1-1; CDR3aa: ASSSLSTGNTEAF
v_gene: TRBV6-5; j_gene: TRBJ2-3; CDR3aa: ASSYSASGVTDTQY
v_gene: TRBV4-3; j_gene: TRBJ1-3; CDR3aa: ASSQERTGNTIY
v_gene: TRBV7-8; j_gene: TRBJ1-6; CDR3aa: ASSLRSSYNSPLH
v_gene: TRBV7-2; j_gene: TRBJ2-7; CDR3aa: ASSLGPPGQGNEQY
v_gene: TRBV2; j_gene: TRBJ2-1; CDR3aa: ASSRSGGSPFNEQF
v_gene: TRBV9; j_gene: TRBJ1-2; CDR3aa: ASSGQNRGRYGYT
v_gene: TRBV5-6; j_gene: TRBJ2-2; CDR3aa: ASSLGLAGGQNGELF
v_gene: TRBV15; j_gene: TRBJ2-7; CDR3aa: ATSRSRGDEQY
v_gene: TRBV5-1; j_gene: TRBJ2-2; CDR3aa: ASSRASGAVTGELF
v_gene: TRBV27; j_gene: TRBJ2-2; CDR3aa: ASGLSHRVTGELF
v_gene: TRBV2; j_gene: TRBJ1-4; CDR3aa: ASSVRATNEKLF
v_gene: TRBV12-5; j_gene: TRBJ2-3; CDR3aa: ASGLGQGIGADTQY
v_gene: TRBV7-3; j_gene: TRBJ2-7; CDR3aa: ASSRTSDSYEQY
v_gene: TRBV11-2; j_gene: TRBJ2-7; CDR3aa: ASSAHSYEQY
v_gene: TRBV19; j_gene: TRBJ2-7; CDR3aa: ASSIGEGGEQY
v_gene: TRBV19; j_gene: TRBJ1-4; CDR3aa: ASRDREYEKLF
v_gene: TRBV7-9; j_gene: TRBJ1-1; CDR3aa: ASSFHGTGGFGTEAF
v_gene: TRBV19; j_gene: TRBJ1-5; CDR3aa: ASSTWVNQPQH
v_gene: TRBV5-1; j_gene: TRBJ2-7; CDR3aa: ASSLDRGPSEQY
v_gene: TRBV7-2; j_gene: TRBJ2-7; CDR3aa: ASSVQPGSLYEQY
v_gene: TRBV11-2; j_gene: TRBJ1-2; CDR3aa: ASSLGTLT
v_gene: TRBV27; j_gene: TRBJ1-1; CDR3aa: ASSWDRGPGTEAF
v_gene: TRBV18; j_gene: TRBJ1-2; CDR3aa: ASSRSTSIQGYT